The subject of this entry is one T cell receptor beta chain. The sample comes from a study of blood T cell repertoires in COVID-19. Study details: Donors in the United States, Italy and Spain gave samples during acute or convalescent COVID-19.

Authors' analysis steps: Using reference gene primer amplification, nucleated cell counts were estimated. Sequenced by immunoSEQ multiplex PCR; TCRdb stores in-frame clones only, minus some. That table furnishes V, J and clone size, whereas the DNA furnished D and trimming. The table lists around 290,000 clones, approximately 91% of them singletons. The germline V gene has CDR1 WNHNN and CDR2 SYGVQD (reference sequence). This CDR3 has 13 amino acids. After removal of 8 bases from V and 0 bases from J, the junction contained 3 bases not matched to a gene. Categorization into cohorts depended on clinical history that participants reported. Each recovered donor of Cohort 3 presented with two negative PCRs, clearance, or symptom resolution.

Sequencing was performed on PBMCs or T cells enriched from blood (not recorded which). The receptor was derived from a middle-aged woman who had recovered from COVID-19. The chain uses TRBV10-1 and TRBJ1-1; 7 bases fit TRBD1. This chain's CDR3 is CASSGQLNTEAFF. DNA for the CDR3: TGCGCCAGCTCGGGACAGCTGAACACTGAAGCTTTCTTT.